This T cell receptor beta chain is drawn from a study of cytomegalovirus exposure and HLA in healthy donors. Study-wide results and caveats: Only CMV serostatus was available as immune exposure information.

The PCR was carried out with 60 Vbeta primers and 13 Jbeta primers. Some clones are missing from TCRdb's copy, which holds only in-frame ones; the method was immunoSEQ multiplex PCR. Of about 170,000 clones listed, 82% were seen once; the top ten hold around 1.5%. The CDR3 totals 15 residues. Germline assignment: CDR1 MNHEY and CDR2 SVGAGI. Trimming pared 4 bases from V and 0 bases from J, leaving 10 bases between. This clone was observed a few times. Its antigen is unidentified. The source material was PBMCs. This TCR was recovered from a male donor in good health and CMV-seronegative. V is TRBV6-5 and J is TRBJ1-3; no firm D call. This CDR3 is CASSSGLFSGNTIYF. As DNA, the CDR3 is TGTGCCAGCAGTTCCGGTCTCTTCTCTGGAAACACCATATATTTT.